The clone carrying this T cell receptor (beta chain) was observed many times. With V trimmed by 3 bases and J by 2 bases, 10 bases remained unmatched. The CDR3 sequence is 17 residues long. The germline V gene encodes CDR1 LGHNA and CDR2 YNFKEQ. Preparation of the TCRbeta library used unique molecular identifiers. TCRdb fed the PCR reads into MiXCR, producing one record per CDR3 protein. In the table there are more than 200,000 distinct CDR3 sequences, approximately 9.7% of which are singletons. This sample stems from a study of T-cell reconstitution after alpha-beta-depleted transplantation in children.

The specimen was PBMCs from the stem cell graft donor, collected from the stem cell graft. The sequence was collected from a human donor who donated a stem cell graft to a child with SCID. The chain uses TRBV4-2 and TRBJ2-5; 9 bases fit TRBD2. The CDR3 loop reads CASSQDPGLAHQETQYF. CDR3 sequence (DNA): TGTGCCAGCAGCCAGGATCCGGGACTAGCCCATCAAGAGACCCAGTACTTC.